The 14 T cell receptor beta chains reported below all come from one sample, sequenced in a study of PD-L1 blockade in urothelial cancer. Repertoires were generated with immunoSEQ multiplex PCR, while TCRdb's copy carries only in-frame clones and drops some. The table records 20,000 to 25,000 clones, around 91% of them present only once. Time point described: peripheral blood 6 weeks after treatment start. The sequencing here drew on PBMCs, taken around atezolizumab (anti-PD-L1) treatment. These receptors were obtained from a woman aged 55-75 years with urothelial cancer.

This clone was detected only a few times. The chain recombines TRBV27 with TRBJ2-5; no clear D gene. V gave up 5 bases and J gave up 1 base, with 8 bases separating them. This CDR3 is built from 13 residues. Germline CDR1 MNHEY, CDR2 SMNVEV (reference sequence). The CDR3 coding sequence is TGTGCCAGCAGTGAGAGTTTCCAAGAGACCCAGTACTTC. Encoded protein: CASSESFQETQYF.

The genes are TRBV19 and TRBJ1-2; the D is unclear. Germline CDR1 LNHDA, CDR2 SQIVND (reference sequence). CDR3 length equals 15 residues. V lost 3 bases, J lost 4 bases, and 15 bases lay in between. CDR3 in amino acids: CASSISPRRGYGYTF. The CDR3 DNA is TGTGCCAGTAGTATTTCCCCCCGGCGGGGCTATGGCTACACCTTC.

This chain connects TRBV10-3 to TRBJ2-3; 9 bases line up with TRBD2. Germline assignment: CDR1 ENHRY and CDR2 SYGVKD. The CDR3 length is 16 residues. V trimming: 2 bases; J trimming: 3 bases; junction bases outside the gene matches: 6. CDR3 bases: TGTGCCATCAGTGAGGAGCTAGCGGGACTGACAGATACGCAGTATTTT. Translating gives CAISEELAGLTDTQYF.

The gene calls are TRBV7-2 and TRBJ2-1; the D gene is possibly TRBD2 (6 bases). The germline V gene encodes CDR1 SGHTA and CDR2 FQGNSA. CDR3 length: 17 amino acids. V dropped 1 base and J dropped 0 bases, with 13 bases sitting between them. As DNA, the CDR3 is TGTGCCAGCAGCTTAGAATTCGGCGGGGTCTCCTACAATGAGCAGTTCTTC. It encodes CASSLEFGGVSYNEQFF.

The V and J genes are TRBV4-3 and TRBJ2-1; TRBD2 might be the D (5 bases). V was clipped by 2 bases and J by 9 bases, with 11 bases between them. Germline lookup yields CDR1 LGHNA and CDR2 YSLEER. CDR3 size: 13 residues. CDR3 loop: CASSQSTSAEQFF. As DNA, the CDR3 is TGCGCCAGCAGCCAATCCACTAGTGCTGAGCAGTTCTTC.

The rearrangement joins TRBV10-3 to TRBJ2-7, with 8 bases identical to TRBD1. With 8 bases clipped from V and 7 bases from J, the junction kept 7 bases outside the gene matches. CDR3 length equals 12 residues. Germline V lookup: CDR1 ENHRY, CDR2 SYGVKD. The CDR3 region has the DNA TGTGCCATCGGCGACAGGGGAGAGGAGCAGTACTTC. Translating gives CAIGDRGEEQYF.

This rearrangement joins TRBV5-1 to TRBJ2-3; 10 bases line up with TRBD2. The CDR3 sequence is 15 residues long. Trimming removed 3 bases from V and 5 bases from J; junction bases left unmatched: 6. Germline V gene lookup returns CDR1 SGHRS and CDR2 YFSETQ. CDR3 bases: TGCGCCAGCAGCTGGTCCGGGACTAGCGAAGATACGCAGTATTTT. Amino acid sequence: CASSWSGTSEDTQYF.

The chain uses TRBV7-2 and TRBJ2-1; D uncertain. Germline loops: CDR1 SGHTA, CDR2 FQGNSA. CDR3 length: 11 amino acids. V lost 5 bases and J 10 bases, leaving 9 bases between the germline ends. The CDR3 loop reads CASSPGKEQFF. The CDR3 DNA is TGTGCCAGCAGCCCCGGTAAGGAGCAGTTCTTC.

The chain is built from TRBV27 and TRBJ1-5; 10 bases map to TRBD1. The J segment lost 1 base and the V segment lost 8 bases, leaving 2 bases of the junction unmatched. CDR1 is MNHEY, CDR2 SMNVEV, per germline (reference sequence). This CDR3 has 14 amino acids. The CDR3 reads CASRDRGSNQPQHF. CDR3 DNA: TGTGCCAGCCGGGACAGGGGAAGCAATCAGCCCCAGCATTTT.

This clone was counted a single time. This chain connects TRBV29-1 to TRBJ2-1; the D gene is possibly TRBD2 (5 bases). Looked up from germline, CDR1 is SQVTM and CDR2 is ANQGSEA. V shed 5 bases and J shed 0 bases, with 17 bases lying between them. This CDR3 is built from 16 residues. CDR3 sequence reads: CSVFLRTGSSYNEQFF. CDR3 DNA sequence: TGCAGCGTTTTTTTACGGACGGGGAGCTCCTACAATGAGCAGTTCTTC.

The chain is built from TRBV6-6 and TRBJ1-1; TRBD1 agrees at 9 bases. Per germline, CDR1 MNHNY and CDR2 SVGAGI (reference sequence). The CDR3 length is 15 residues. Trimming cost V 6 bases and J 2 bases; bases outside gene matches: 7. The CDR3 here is CASSLTGGSNTEAFF. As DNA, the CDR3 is TGTGCCAGCAGCTTAACAGGGGGCAGCAACACTGAAGCTTTCTTT.

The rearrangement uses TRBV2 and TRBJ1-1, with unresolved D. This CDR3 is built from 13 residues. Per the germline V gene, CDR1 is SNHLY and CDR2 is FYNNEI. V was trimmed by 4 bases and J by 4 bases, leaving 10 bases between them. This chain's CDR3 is CASSGQVATEAFF. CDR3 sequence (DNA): TGTGCCAGCAGTGGCCAGGTGGCCACTGAAGCTTTCTTT.

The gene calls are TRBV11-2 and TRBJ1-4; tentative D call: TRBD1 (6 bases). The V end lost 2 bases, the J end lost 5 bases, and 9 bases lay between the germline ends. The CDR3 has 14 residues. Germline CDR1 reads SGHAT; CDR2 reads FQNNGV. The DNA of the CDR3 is TGTGCCAGCAGCTTAAGTAGGGGGAATGAAAAACTGTTTTTT. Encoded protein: CASSLSRGNEKLFF.

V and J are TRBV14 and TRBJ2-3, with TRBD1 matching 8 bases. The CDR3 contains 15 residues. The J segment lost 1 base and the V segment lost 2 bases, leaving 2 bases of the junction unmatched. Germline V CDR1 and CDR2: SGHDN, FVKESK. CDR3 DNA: TGTGCCAGCAGCCAAAACAGGGGGGGCACAGATACGCAGTATTTT. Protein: CASSQNRGGTDTQYF.